The entry below gives a single T cell receptor (beta chain) sequence along with its context. 5'RACE template switching generated TCR cDNA, adding a universal primer site and UMIs. TCRdb processed the 5' RACE reads anew with MiXCR; each CDR3 protein has one entry. In the table there are 550,000 to 750,000 distinct CDR3 sequences, about 14% of which are singletons. This entry belongs to a study of T cells after yellow fever vaccination. Looking at the study overall: Preparation of the low-cell-number fractions used SMART-Seq v4 Ultra Low Input.

Germline CDR1 and CDR2: MDHEN and SYDVKM. The CDR3 totals 14 residues. V lost 6 bases and J 13 bases, leaving 21 bases between the germline ends. The material was PBMCs, obtained on the day of the yellow fever booster vaccination. The chain recombines TRBV28 with TRBJ2-2; no firm D call. This TCR was recovered from a young man who received the YFV17D yellow fever vaccine. CDR3 sequence (DNA): TGTGCCAGCAGCCCCGGGCTACCCTGCTGGGCGCTGTTTTTT. It translates to CASSPGLPCWALFF.